This T cell receptor beta chain was profiled in a study of T cells in localized non-small cell lung cancer. Study results and limitations: In uninvolved adjacent lung, T cell clonality reached its highest value, exceeding tumor. Appearances in adjacent lung were noted for a median approximately 52 of the top 100 tumor clones. Owing to sequencing of a solitary tumor region, heterogeneity cannot be discounted. There was an association of higher blood T cell density with longer overall survival.

The V gene lost 5 bases and the J gene lost 4 bases, with 13 bases spanning the gap. The CDR3 length is 14 residues. Germline CDR1 and CDR2: KGHSH and LQKENI. Regarding this clone: The antigen is unknown.

This table comes from immunoSEQ multiplex PCR, and its TCRdb copy is limited to in-frame clones, with some not included. The sample has roughly 25,000 clones, less than 95% seen once. The TCR sequence derives from a woman between 40 and 69 years old with stage I lung adenocarcinoma. The starting material was peripheral blood, obtained before any cancer treatment. The chain is built from TRBV18 and TRBJ2-3; D is unresolved. The CDR3 region has the DNA TGTGCCAGCTCAACAAAAGCTGGGGCAGATACGCAGTATTTT. Translating it yields CASSTKAGADTQYF.